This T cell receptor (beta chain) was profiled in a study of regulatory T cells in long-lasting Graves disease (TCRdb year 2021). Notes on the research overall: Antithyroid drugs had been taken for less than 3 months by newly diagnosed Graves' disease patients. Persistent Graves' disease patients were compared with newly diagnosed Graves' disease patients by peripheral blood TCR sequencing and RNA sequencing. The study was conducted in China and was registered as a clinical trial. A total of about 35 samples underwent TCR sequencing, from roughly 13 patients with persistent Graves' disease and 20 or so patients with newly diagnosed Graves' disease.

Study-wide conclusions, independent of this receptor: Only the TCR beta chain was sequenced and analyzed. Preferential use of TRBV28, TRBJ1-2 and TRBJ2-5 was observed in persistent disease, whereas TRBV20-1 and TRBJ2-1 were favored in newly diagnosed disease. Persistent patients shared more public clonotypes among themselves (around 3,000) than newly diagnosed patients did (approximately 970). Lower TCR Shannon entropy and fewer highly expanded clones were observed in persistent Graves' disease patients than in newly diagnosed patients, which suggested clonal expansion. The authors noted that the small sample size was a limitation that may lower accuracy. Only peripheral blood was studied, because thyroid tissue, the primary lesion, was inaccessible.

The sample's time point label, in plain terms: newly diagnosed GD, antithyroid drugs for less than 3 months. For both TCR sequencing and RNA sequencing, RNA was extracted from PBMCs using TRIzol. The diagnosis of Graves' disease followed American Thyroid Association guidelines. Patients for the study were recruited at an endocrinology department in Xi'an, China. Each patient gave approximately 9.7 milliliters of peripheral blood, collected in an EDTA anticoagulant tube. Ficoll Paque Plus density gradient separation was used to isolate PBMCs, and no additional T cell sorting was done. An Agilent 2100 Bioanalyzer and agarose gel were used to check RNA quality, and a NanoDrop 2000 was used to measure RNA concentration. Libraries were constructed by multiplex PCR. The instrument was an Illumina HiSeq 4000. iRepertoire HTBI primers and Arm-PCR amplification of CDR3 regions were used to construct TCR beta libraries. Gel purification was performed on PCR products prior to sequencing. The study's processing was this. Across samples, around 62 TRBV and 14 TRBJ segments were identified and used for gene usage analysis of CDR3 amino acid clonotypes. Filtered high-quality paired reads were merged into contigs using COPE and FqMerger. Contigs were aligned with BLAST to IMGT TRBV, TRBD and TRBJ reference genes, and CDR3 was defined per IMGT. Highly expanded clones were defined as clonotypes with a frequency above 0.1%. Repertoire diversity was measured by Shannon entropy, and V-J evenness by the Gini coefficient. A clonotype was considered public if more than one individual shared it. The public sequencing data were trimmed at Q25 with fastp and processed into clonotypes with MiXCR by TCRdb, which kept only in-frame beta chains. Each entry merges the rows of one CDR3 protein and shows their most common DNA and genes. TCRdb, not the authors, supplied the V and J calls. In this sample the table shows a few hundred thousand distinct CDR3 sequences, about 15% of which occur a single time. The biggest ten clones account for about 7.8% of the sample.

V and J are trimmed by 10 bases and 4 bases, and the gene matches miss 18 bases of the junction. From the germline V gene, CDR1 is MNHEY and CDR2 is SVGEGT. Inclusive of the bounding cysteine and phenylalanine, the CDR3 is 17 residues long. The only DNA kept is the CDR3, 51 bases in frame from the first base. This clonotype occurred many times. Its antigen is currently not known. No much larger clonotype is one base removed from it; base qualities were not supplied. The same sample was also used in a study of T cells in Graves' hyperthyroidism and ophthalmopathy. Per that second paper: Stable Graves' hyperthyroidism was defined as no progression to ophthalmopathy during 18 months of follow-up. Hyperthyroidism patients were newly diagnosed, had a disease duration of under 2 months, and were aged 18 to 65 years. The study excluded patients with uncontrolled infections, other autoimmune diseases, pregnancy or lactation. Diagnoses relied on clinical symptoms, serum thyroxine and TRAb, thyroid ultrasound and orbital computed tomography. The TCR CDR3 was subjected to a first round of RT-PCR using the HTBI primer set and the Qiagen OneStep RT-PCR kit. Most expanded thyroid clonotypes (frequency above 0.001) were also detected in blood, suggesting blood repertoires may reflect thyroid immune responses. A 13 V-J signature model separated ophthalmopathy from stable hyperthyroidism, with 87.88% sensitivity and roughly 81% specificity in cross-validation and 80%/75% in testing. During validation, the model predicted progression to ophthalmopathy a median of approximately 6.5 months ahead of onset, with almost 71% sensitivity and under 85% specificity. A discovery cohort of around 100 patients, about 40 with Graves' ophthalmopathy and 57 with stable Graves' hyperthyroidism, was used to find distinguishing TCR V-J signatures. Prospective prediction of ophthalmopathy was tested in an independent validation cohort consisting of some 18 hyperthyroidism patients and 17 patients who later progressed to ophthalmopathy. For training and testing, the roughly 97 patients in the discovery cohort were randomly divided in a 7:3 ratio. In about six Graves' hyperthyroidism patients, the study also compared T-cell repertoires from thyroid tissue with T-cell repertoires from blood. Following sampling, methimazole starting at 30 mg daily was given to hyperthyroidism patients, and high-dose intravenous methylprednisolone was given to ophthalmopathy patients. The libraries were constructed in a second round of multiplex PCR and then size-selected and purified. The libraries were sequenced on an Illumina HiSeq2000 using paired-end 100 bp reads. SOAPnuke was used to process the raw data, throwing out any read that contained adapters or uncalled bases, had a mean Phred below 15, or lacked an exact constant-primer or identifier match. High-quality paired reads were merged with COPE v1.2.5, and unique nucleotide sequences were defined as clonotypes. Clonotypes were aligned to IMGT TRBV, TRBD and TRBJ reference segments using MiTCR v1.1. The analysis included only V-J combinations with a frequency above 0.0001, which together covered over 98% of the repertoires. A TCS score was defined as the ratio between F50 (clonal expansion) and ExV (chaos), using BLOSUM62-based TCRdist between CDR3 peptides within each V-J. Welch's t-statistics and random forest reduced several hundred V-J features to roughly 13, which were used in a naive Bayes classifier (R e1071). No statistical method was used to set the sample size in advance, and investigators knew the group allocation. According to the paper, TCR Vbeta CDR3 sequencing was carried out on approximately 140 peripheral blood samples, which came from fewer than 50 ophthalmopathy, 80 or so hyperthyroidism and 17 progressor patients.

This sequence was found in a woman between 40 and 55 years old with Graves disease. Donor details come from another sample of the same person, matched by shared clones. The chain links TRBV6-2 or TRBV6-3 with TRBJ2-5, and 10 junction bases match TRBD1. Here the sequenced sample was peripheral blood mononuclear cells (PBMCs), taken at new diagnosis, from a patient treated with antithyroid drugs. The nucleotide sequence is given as TGTGCCACCCTCGGACGGGACAGGGGATTATCCGGAGAGACCCAGTACTTC. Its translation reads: CATLGRDRGLSGETQYF.